The 10 T cell receptor beta chains in this list originate from one sample, sequenced in a study of T cell responses to AZD1222 COVID-19 vaccine. Only in-frame clones appear in the TCRdb table, and some are missing; sequencing was by immunoSEQ multiplex PCR. The repertoire has about 100,000 clones, around 84% of them found once; the top ten carry around 3.2%. The sample here was peripheral blood, taken on day 0 of AZD1222 vaccination. The receptors were gathered from an adult in good health.

This clone came up a few times. The rearrangement joins TRBV29-1 to TRBJ2-7; possibly TRBD1 for D (6 bases). The length of the CDR3 is 11 residues. Germline CDR1 and CDR2: SQVTM and ANQGSEA. Trimming left V 3 bases short and J 7 bases short, with 10 bases between. The CDR3 nucleotides are TGCAGCGTTGAGGACACAGGGGAGCAGTACTTC. This encodes CSVEDTGEQYF.

The J gene is TRBJ1-2, the V gene TRBV28; D perhaps matches TRBD1 (5 bases). The germline V gene encodes CDR1 MDHEN and CDR2 SYDVKM. The CDR3 loop spans 15 amino acids. Trimming took off 3 bases at V and 4 bases at J, with 15 bases between the two ends. The CDR3 sequence: CASSLGGGEGYGYTF. CDR3 DNA sequence: TGTGCCAGCAGTTTGGGGGGAGGGGAGGGCTATGGCTACACCTTC.

This clone was seen just once. The gene calls are TRBV6-2 or TRBV6-3 and TRBJ1-6, with D hard to call. Germline V gene lookup returns CDR1 MNHEY and CDR2 SVGEGT. The CDR3 is 14 residues long. V was clipped by 2 bases and J by 6 bases, with 8 bases between them. The CDR3 nucleotides are TGTGCCAGCAGTTACGAGGGCACTAATTCACCCCTCCACTTT. This encodes CASSYEGTNSPLHF.

This clone has just a few counts. The chain combines TRBV5-1 with TRBJ2-3; D is unclear. V was trimmed by 0 bases and J by 4 bases, leaving 3 bases between them. CDR1 SGHRS and CDR2 YFSETQ come from the germline V gene. CDR3 length: 12 residues. The CDR3 reads CASSLEADTQYF. The CDR3 DNA is TGCGCCAGCAGCTTGGAGGCAGATACGCAGTATTTT.

The chain has TRBV30 and TRBJ1-3, with 11 bases matching TRBD1. This CDR3 contains 16 residues. V trimming: 4 bases; J trimming: 3 bases; junction bases outside the gene matches: 8. Looked up from germline, CDR1 is GTSNPN and CDR2 is SVGIG (reference sequence). The CDR3 loop is CAWNRGTGGIGNTIYF. The CDR3 nucleotides are TGTGCCTGGAACCGAGGGACAGGGGGTATTGGAAACACCATATATTTT.

This clone was found once. The chain uses TRBV10-2 and TRBJ2-1, with 14 bases fitting TRBD2. The CDR3 sequence is 15 residues long. V lost 2 bases and J lost 6; bases outside the gene matches: 0. From germline, CDR1 is WSHSY and CDR2 SAAADI. The CDR3 loop is CASSEGLAGGNEQFF. The CDR3 DNA reads TGCGCCAGCAGTGAGGGACTAGCGGGGGGCAATGAGCAGTTCTTC.

CDR3 amino acids: CASSYSPGQVGGGYTF. CDR3 DNA sequence: TGTGCCAGCAGTTACTCCCCCGGACAGGTTGGTGGTGGCTACACCTTC. The chain employs TRBV6-5 and TRBJ1-2; 7 bases line up with TRBD1. Germline-derived CDR1 and CDR2 are MNHEY and SVGAGI. The trim removed 0 bases at V and 7 bases at J, leaving 11 bases unmatched. The CDR3 has 16 amino acids.

This chain joins TRBV4-2 and TRBJ1-3; TRBD1 agrees at 7 bases. The CDR3 totals 14 residues. CDR1 and CDR2 (germline): LGHNA, YNFKEQ. The V and J ends lost 5 bases and 3 bases, in that order; junction bases with no gene match: 4. CDR3: CASSYDRDGNTIYF. CDR3 nucleotide sequence: TGTGCCAGCAGCTACGACAGGGATGGAAACACCATATATTTT.

The genes are TRBV5-5 and TRBJ2-7, with D possibly matching TRBD1 (7 bases). Trimming took 4 bases from V and 3 from J, leaving 14 bases between them. Germline loops: CDR1 SGHKS, CDR2 YYEKEE (reference sequence). The CDR3 extends over 14 amino acids. The CDR3 loop reads CASSKQGTFYEQYF. Here the CDR3 DNA reads TGTGCCAGCAGCAAACAGGGGACTTTCTACGAGCAGTACTTC.

The chain links TRBV6-5 to TRBJ1-5; no clear D gene. V lost 7 bases and J 1 base, leaving 14 bases between the germline ends. Germline loops: CDR1 MNHEY, CDR2 SVGAGI. This CDR3 has 15 amino acids. The CDR3 reads CASNIGLQSNQPQHF. CDR3 bases: TGTGCCAGCAACATAGGGCTGCAAAGCAATCAGCCCCAGCATTTT.